The clone carrying this T cell receptor beta chain appeared once. Its target is unknown. This entry is derived from a study of T-cell reconstitution after alpha-beta-depleted transplantation in children. There are 19 residues in the CDR3. J lost 2 bases, V lost 8 bases, and 18 bases had no gene match. Germline CDR1 and CDR2: LGHDT and YNNKEL (reference sequence). Researchers prepared the TCRbeta library using unique molecular identifiers, the study reports. One entry per CDR3 protein results from TCRdb running MiXCR on the PCR reads. In the table there are about 210,000 distinct CDR3 sequences, under 20% of which are singletons. Broader study findings: Newly made T cells mostly supplied T-cell counts and diversity one year after transplant. Some patients' high day-60 TCRbeta diversity was attributed to recipient cells surviving conditioning. After transplant, at about two months, alpha-beta T cells were reportedly derived from several hundred expanded graft clones.

Sequenced here: PBMCs, mostly from graft donor cells, sampled 360 days after TCRalphabeta/CD19-depleted stem cell transplant. The TCR originated in a male patient aged 2 to 9 who had a stem cell transplant for acute lymphoblastic leukemia, so the T cells may come from the graft donor. V and J are TRBV3-1 and TRBJ1-3; 10 nucleotides match TRBD1. The CDR3 DNA reads as TGTGCCAGCTGTTTAAAGCTTTTGAGGGGACAGGGGACTGGAAACACCATATATTTT. Its translation: CASCLKLLRGQGTGNTIYF.